This TCR beta chain was sequenced in a study of T cells in localized non-small cell lung cancer. General study findings and limits: Heterogeneity is still possible, as just one tumor region was sequenced. Blood T cell density predicted longer survival; adjacent-lung clonality, shorter.

On this clone itself: The antigen is undetermined.

The protocol was immunoSEQ multiplex PCR, while the TCRdb copy is restricted to in-frame clones and leaves out a portion. The data hold 40,000 or so clones, with 81% observed a single time. This CDR3 has 16 amino acids. Germline V gene data show CDR1 as LNHDA and CDR2 as SQIVND (reference sequence). V lost 3 bases, J lost 3 bases, and 15 bases lay in between. Material: peripheral blood mononuclear cells, obtained before any cancer treatment. The chain is built from TRBV19 and TRBJ1-5, with D possibly matching TRBD1 (5 bases). The clonotype was recovered from a male donor at least 60 years old with stage II lung adenocarcinoma. Here the CDR3 reads CASSIKGKADNQPQHF. CDR3 bases: TGTGCCAGTAGTATTAAGGGGAAGGCAGACAATCAGCCCCAGCATTTT.